This entry lists 26 T cell receptor beta chains sequenced from one sample in a study of T cell repertoires in cytomegalovirus infection. TCRdb re-analysed the reads in MiXCR, keeping a single row per CDR3 protein. This repertoire shows roughly 230,000 distinct CDR3 sequences, roughly 22% found once; its top ten account for roughly 20%. Sequenced material: CD8+ T cells from PBMCs. The receptors were gathered from a human donor in good health (CMV status not recorded). Some clones in this sample may be carry-over from other donors' samples.

The J gene is TRBJ2-3, the V gene TRBV20-1; perhaps TRBD2 as D (5 bases). V was pared by 5 bases and J by 0 bases, with 15 bases between. Per germline, CDR1 DFQATT and CDR2 SNEGSKA (reference sequence). This CDR3 comprises 15 residues. The CDR3, as DNA: TGCAGTGCTTGGATTGCGGGCCACAGCACAGATACGCAGTATTTT. Protein: CSAWIAGHSTDTQYF.

The rearrangement uses TRBV11-2 and TRBJ2-1, with 9 bases aligning to TRBD1. This CDR3 has 17 amino acids. Germline loops: CDR1 SGHAT, CDR2 FQNNGV. V lost 5 bases and J lost 2; bases outside the gene matches: 10. The CDR3 region has the DNA TGTGCCAGCAGCGAACGGACAGGGGCTACTCCCTACAATGAGCAGTTCTTC. Protein sequence: CASSERTGATPYNEQFF.

This clonotype has just a few counts. The chain uses TRBV14 and TRBJ2-2; D possibly corresponds to TRBD1 (5 bases). Germline V gene data show CDR1 as SGHDN and CDR2 as FVKESK. V shed 5 bases and J shed 3 bases, with 10 bases lying between them. The CDR3 extends over 14 amino acids. CDR3 bases: TGTGCCAGCAGCTCCGGACACGACACCGGGGAGCTGTTTTTT. It encodes CASSSGHDTGELFF. The whole variable domain, filled in from reference TRBV14 and TRBJ2-2, reads EAGVTQFPSHSVIEKGQTVTLRCDPISGHDNLYWYRRVMGKEIKFLLHFVKESKQDESGMPNNRFLAERTGGTYSTLKVQPAELEDSGVYFCASSSGHDTGELFFGEGSRLTVL.

The chain carries TRBV7-2 and TRBJ2-5, with TRBD1 identical over 10 bases. This CDR3 has 16 amino acids. Germline loops: CDR1 SGHTA, CDR2 FQGNSA. With 4 bases clipped from V and 7 bases from J, the junction kept 12 bases outside the gene matches. The CDR3 reads CASSSFRGQGNWTQYF. Here the CDR3 DNA reads TGTGCCAGCAGCTCATTTCGGGGACAGGGGAATTGGACCCAGTACTTC.

In this sample, this clonotype turned up a few times. The chain has TRBV7-6 and TRBJ2-7; D may match TRBD1 or TRBD2 (5 bases each). From germline, CDR1 is SGHVS and CDR2 FNYEAQ. There are 15 residues in the CDR3. V was trimmed by 4 bases and J by 3 bases, leaving 16 bases between them. CDR3 amino acids: CASSSGLTTNYEQYF. CDR3 coding DNA: TGTGCCAGCAGCTCGGGGCTCACGACGAACTACGAGCAGTACTTC.

This clonotype was picked up a small number of times. This chain connects TRBV6-6 to TRBJ2-3; D not resolved. CDR1 is MNHNY, CDR2 SVGAGI, per germline (reference sequence). The CDR3 is 13 amino acids. Trimming left V 5 bases short and J 1 base short, with 7 bases between. The CDR3 sequence is CASSAGRTDTQYF. CDR3 DNA: TGTGCCAGCAGTGCCGGACGCACAGATACGCAGTATTTT.

This clonotype was counted only a few times. The rearrangement joins TRBV19 to TRBJ1-1; no firm D call. The V gene's germline CDR1 is LNHDA and CDR2 SQIVND (reference sequence). V lost 6 bases and J 0 bases, leaving 8 bases between the germline ends. CDR3 size: 13 residues. CDR3 nucleotides: TGTGCCAGTAGGATGACACTGAACACTGAAGCTTTCTTT. This translates into CASRMTLNTEAFF.

Many counts were recorded for this clonotype. The CDR3 is CASSYGRAGGMEQFF. For the CDR3, the DNA is TGTGCCAGCAGCTATGGCCGAGCGGGGGGCATGGAGCAGTTCTTC. The chain joins TRBV7-3 to TRBJ2-1; 9 bases are a match to TRBD2. CDR1 is SGHTA and CDR2 is FQGTGA in the germline V gene. Germline trimming cut 4 bases from V and 10 bases from J; bases unmatched to any gene: 11. There are 15 residues in the CDR3.

The gene calls are TRBV29-1 and TRBJ2-1, with 7 bases fitting TRBD1. J was trimmed by 1 base and V by 5 bases; bases with no gene match: 2. Germline V CDR1 and CDR2: SQVTM, ANQGSEA. The CDR3 extends over 13 amino acids. The CDR3 reads CSVPGQSYNEQFF. CDR3 nucleotides: TGCAGCGTTCCGGGACAGTCCTACAATGAGCAGTTCTTC.

This clonotype was observed at least ten times. The chain links TRBV7-2 to TRBJ1-2, with a weak D call TRBD1 (6 bases). V lost 1 base, J lost 4 bases, and 13 bases lay in between. CDR1 and CDR2 (germline): SGHTA, FQGNSA. The CDR3 totals 15 residues. The DNA for the CDR3 is TGTGCCAGCAGCTTAGGCACGGGGGCGGGCTATGGCTACACCTTC. Translated: CASSLGTGAGYGYTF.

The J gene is TRBJ2-5, the V gene TRBV12-3 or TRBV12-4; TRBD1 aligns across 10 bases. V lost 6 bases and J lost 4; bases outside the gene matches: 2. The CDR3 consists of 13 residues. The CDR3 here is CASRWTGGETQYF. Here the CDR3 DNA reads TGTGCCAGCAGGTGGACAGGGGGAGAGACCCAGTACTTC.

This clonotype came up a few times. The V gene is TRBV7-9, the J gene TRBJ2-7, with D possibly TRBD1 on 5 matching bases. Looked up from germline, CDR1 is SEHNR and CDR2 is FQNEAQ (reference sequence). CDR3 length: 14 residues. Trimming removed 5 bases at V and 2 bases at J, with 13 bases between. The CDR3 region has the DNA TGTGCCAGCAGCGCAGGGATACCCCCCTACGAGCAGTACTTC. This translates into CASSAGIPPYEQYF.

The rearrangement links TRBV28 to TRBJ1-1, with D possibly TRBD1 on 6 matching bases. The CDR3 length is 15 residues. Germline-derived CDR1 and CDR2 are MDHEN and SYDVKM. V was clipped by 4 bases and J by 8 bases, with 20 bases between them. The CDR3 protein is CASSSHLSKDREAFF. Here the CDR3 DNA reads TGTGCCAGCAGTTCCCACCTATCTAAAGACAGGGAAGCTTTCTTT.

The chain is built from TRBV20-1 and TRBJ2-1; 7 positions match TRBD2. CDR1 DFQATT and CDR2 SNEGSKA come from the germline V gene (reference sequence). The CDR3 covers 14 residues. The ends lost 1 base at V and 8 bases at J; junction bases unmatched: 8. The DNA of the CDR3 is TGCAGTGCTAGAGGGGTAGCGGGTGGGTATGAGCAGTTCTTC. Its translation: CSARGVAGGYEQFF.

The chain carries TRBV29-1 and TRBJ2-7; D may be TRBD1 (5 bases). CDR1 and CDR2 (germline): SQVTM, ANQGSEA. Trimming pared 2 bases from V and 0 bases from J, leaving 11 bases between. The CDR3 sequence is 14 residues long. The CDR3, as DNA: TGCAGCGTTGAAAAGCAGGGCAGCTCCTACGAGCAGTACTTC. This codes for CSVEKQGSSYEQYF.

This chain uses TRBV7-9 with TRBJ2-3; D gene ambiguous. This CDR3 is 13 amino acids long. CDR1 and CDR2 from the germline V gene are SEHNR and FQNEAQ (reference sequence). The germline V and J ends were trimmed by 5 bases and 5 bases, with 11 bases remaining between them. The CDR3 DNA sequence: TGTGCCAGCAGCCCCCCCTTAATAGATACGCAGTATTTT. Translated, it gives CASSPPLIDTQYF.

The rearrangement uses TRBV2 and TRBJ2-1; 7 bases agree with TRBD1. V dropped 7 bases and J dropped 4; count of bases not matched to a gene: 10. CDR3 size: 15 residues. Germline CDR1 and CDR2: SNHLY and FYNNEI. The CDR3 reads CASNPTGILYNEQFF. The CDR3 region has the DNA TGTGCCAGCAACCCGACAGGGATCCTATACAATGAGCAGTTCTTC.

This clonotype appeared a few times. The V gene is TRBV20-1, the J gene TRBJ2-2; TRBD2 matches at 8 bases. V shed 3 bases, J shed 2 bases, and the junction held 5 bases outside the gene matches. The germline CDR1 and CDR2 sequences are DFQATT and SNEGSKA (reference sequence). The CDR3 contains 15 residues. The CDR3 DNA sequence: TGCAGTGCTAGTTATAGCGGGGATAACACCGGGGAGCTGTTTTTT. It is translated as CSASYSGDNTGELFF.

This clonotype was counted a few times. The genes are TRBV7-9 and TRBJ2-3; TRBD2 agrees at 8 bases. The CDR3 has 13 amino acids. Germline V gives CDR1 SEHNR, CDR2 FQNEAQ (reference sequence). V shed 8 bases and J 1 base; nucleotides not matched to a gene: 2. The CDR3 DNA is TGTGCCAGCCGGCGGGAGGGCACAGATACGCAGTATTTT. It codes for CASRREGTDTQYF.

The chain joins TRBV2 to TRBJ1-1; no clear D gene. Trimming removed 2 bases at V and 0 bases at J, with 4 bases between. Germline loops: CDR1 SNHLY, CDR2 FYNNEI. The CDR3 consists of 13 residues. The CDR3 DNA reads as TGTGCCAGCAGTGAAATTTTGAACACTGAAGCTTTCTTT. Translation gives CASSEILNTEAFF.

V gene TRBV24-1 combines with J gene TRBJ2-5, with a tentative D call TRBD1 (6 bases). This CDR3 is 17 amino acids long. Trimming pared 3 bases from V and 3 bases from J, leaving 19 bases between. Germline V gene data show CDR1 as KGHDR and CDR2 as SFDVKD. The CDR3 loop is CATSDPPTGLKEETQYF. The CDR3 region has the DNA TGTGCCACCAGTGATCCCCCCACAGGGTTGAAGGAAGAGACCCAGTACTTC.

CDR3 DNA: TGTGCCAGCAGTTTATTTGCGGGGGGGTACGAGCAGTACTTC. It encodes CASSLFAGGYEQYF. This rearrangement joins TRBV28 to TRBJ2-7; 9 bases map to TRBD2. Trimming took 1 base from V and 4 from J; bases not matched to a gene: 2. Germline V gene lookup returns CDR1 MDHEN and CDR2 SYDVKM. CDR3 size: 14 residues.

This clonotype was counted at least ten times. This sequence joins TRBV7-9 and TRBJ2-7, with D uncertain. The V end lost 5 bases, the J end lost 2 bases, and 10 bases lay between the germline ends. This CDR3 contains 13 residues. CDR1 and CDR2 from the germline V gene are SEHNR and FQNEAQ (reference sequence). The CDR3, as DNA: TGTGCCAGCAGCCCGTCCGGCGCCTACGAGCAGTACTTC. Its translation is CASSPSGAYEQYF.

This clonotype was seen more than once but under ten times. V usage is TRBV7-8 and J usage is TRBJ2-1; D is perhaps TRBD1 (6 bases). CDR3 length: 15 amino acids. The V and J ends lost 8 bases and 8 bases respectively, with 22 bases between them. Germline CDR1 is SGHVS and CDR2 is FQNEAQ. The CDR3 here is CASGSNTGSVDEQFF. In DNA form, the CDR3 reads TGTGCCAGCGGGAGCAATACAGGGAGTGTGGATGAGCAGTTCTTC.

V and J are TRBV20-1 and TRBJ1-1; D unclear. Trimming shortened V by 3 bases and J by 1 base, and 12 bases separated the two germline ends. Per germline, CDR1 DFQATT and CDR2 SNEGSKA (reference sequence). The CDR3 length is 14 residues. Here the CDR3 DNA reads TGCAGTGCTAGGCCCGACGTGGAGAACACTGAAGCTTTCTTT. Translation gives CSARPDVENTEAFF.

The chain combines TRBV6-8 with TRBJ2-1; 9 bases are a match to TRBD2. Per germline, CDR1 MNHGY and CDR2 SAAAGT. Trimming removed 5 bases from V and 8 bases from J; junction bases left unmatched: 10. CDR3 length equals 15 residues. The DNA of the CDR3 is TGTGCCAGCAGTATTAGCGGGGGCCTTAACGATGAGCAGTTCTTC. It encodes CASSISGGLNDEQFF.